The 29 T cell receptor beta chains reported below all come from one sample, sequenced in a study of type 1 regulatory T cells. No cognate antigen is known for these TCRs. TCRdb independently ran MiXCR on the reads; one entry per CDR3 protein. This sample carries roughly 71,000 distinct CDR3 sequences, about three fifths of them seen once, and the ten largest clones take 7% to 9.5%. Sequenced sample: cultured T cells, either the whole culture or a sorted T cell fraction (not recorded which). As to subset: Tr1-enriched cell product generated in vitro against host alloantigens. The receptors stem from a human donor in good health.

The V call is TRBV10-3, the J call TRBJ2-5; 10 bases align to TRBD2. The germline V gene encodes CDR1 ENHRY and CDR2 SYGVKD. Germline trimming cut 3 bases from V and 4 bases from J; bases unmatched to any gene: 5. This CDR3 comprises 15 residues. The CDR3 sequence: CAISDNIAGGETQYF. The DNA for the CDR3 is TGTGCCATCAGTGATAATATAGCGGGGGGAGAGACCCAGTACTTC.

The rearrangement links TRBV20-1 to TRBJ2-7; 11 bases are shared with TRBD2. Germline CDR1 reads DFQATT; CDR2 reads SNEGSKA (reference sequence). This CDR3 comprises 16 residues. Losses at the gene ends were 3 bases for V and 2 bases for J; bases not matched to a gene: 9. Here the CDR3 DNA reads TGCAGTGCTAGTGCGAGGGGACTAGCGGCTACCTACGAGCAGTACTTC. Translated: CSASARGLAATYEQYF.

This chain joins TRBV28 and TRBJ1-1; 7 nucleotides match TRBD1. Losses at the gene ends were 2 bases for V and 1 base for J; bases not matched to a gene: 1. The CDR3 runs to 14 residues. Germline-derived CDR1 and CDR2 are MDHEN and SYDVKM. Here the CDR3 DNA reads TGTGCCAGCAGTTTAGGGACAGCGAACACTGAAGCTTTCTTT. This codes for CASSLGTANTEAFF.

Judged by abundance, this clonotype is medium-sized. This chain joins TRBV9 and TRBJ2-2; D is undetermined. Germline CDR1 reads SGDLS; CDR2 reads YYNGEE. The CDR3 sequence is 16 residues long. The ends were cut back, 2 bases at V and 2 bases at J, with 13 bases in the middle. The DNA for the CDR3 is TGTGCCAGCAGCGTCGACTCCCTTATAAACACCGGGGAGCTGTTTTTT. It yields the protein CASSVDSLINTGELFF.

This clonotype was counted only a few times. CDR3 loop: CASSLLPSGSYEQFF. The CDR3 nucleotides read TGTGCCAGCAGCTTATTACCTAGCGGGAGCTATGAGCAGTTCTTC. The chain is built from TRBV7-2 and TRBJ2-1; 10 bases fit TRBD2. The V gene's germline CDR1 is SGHTA and CDR2 FQGNSA. After removal of 2 bases from V and 8 bases from J, the junction contained 6 bases not matched to a gene. There are 15 residues in the CDR3.

V gene TRBV29-1 combines with J gene TRBJ2-4; D is unclear. Germline-derived CDR1 and CDR2 are SQVTM and ANQGSEA. The CDR3 has 14 residues. Trimming took 7 bases from V and 1 from J, leaving 14 bases between them. The CDR3 DNA follows: TGCAGCGGCACTGACTGGCAGGCCAAAAACATTCAGTACTTC. It encodes CSGTDWQAKNIQYF.

The chain uses TRBV5-1 and TRBJ2-7, with 12 bases identical to TRBD1. The CDR3 has 15 residues. Germline lookup yields CDR1 SGHRS and CDR2 YFSETQ. V lost 0 bases to trimming and J lost 5 bases; unmatched junction nucleotides: 3. The CDR3 protein is CASSLVGTGGHEQYF. CDR3 DNA: TGCGCCAGCAGCTTGGTGGGGACAGGGGGCCACGAGCAGTACTTC.

This clonotype was seen only a few times. This chain links TRBV6-5 with TRBJ2-5; D may be TRBD1 (6 bases). Looked up from germline, CDR1 is MNHEY and CDR2 is SVGAGI. V was cut by 1 base and J by 3 bases, with 15 bases left in between. The CDR3 contains 16 residues. The CDR3 DNA sequence: TGTGCCAGCAGTTACTATCGGACAGAATGCGAAGAGACCCAGTACTTC. Encoded protein: CASSYYRTECEETQYF.

The rearrangement links TRBV7-9 to TRBJ2-2, with D possibly being TRBD1 (6 bases). Trimming left V 5 bases short and J 3 bases short, with 13 bases between. The CDR3 sequence is 15 residues long. Germline assignment: CDR1 SEHNR and CDR2 FQNEAQ (reference sequence). Here the CDR3 reads CASSPTGKYTGELFF. The DNA of the CDR3 is TGTGCCAGCAGCCCTACAGGGAAATACACCGGGGAGCTGTTTTTT.

The chain is built from TRBV20-1 and TRBJ2-5; unclear D gene. The length of the CDR3 is 11 residues. In germline, CDR1 is DFQATT, CDR2 SNEGSKA (reference sequence). V was cut by 3 bases and J by 5 bases, with 7 bases left in between. The CDR3 sequence is CSARVRETQYF. As DNA, the CDR3 is TGCAGTGCTAGGGTCCGGGAGACCCAGTACTTC.

CDR3 DNA sequence: TGCGCCAGCAGCCACCTCAGGGGTGGAATTCCAGATACGCAGTATTTT. It specifies CASSHLRGGIPDTQYF. The chain carries TRBV4-1 and TRBJ2-3; weak D call: TRBD1 (6 bases). The germline V and J ends were trimmed by 3 bases and 4 bases, with 17 bases remaining between them. This CDR3 contains 16 residues. Germline CDR1 is MGHRA and CDR2 is YSYEKL.

This chain joins TRBV12-5 and TRBJ2-7; 8 bases are shared with TRBD2. The CDR3 spans 13 residues. Trimming cost V 8 bases and J 3 bases; bases outside gene matches: 6. Germline V lookup: CDR1 LGHNT, CDR2 FRNRAP. As DNA, the CDR3 is TGTGCTAGTAGGTCAAGCGGGAGCTACGAGCAGTACTTC. Encoded protein: CASRSSGSYEQYF.

J is TRBJ2-5 and V is TRBV30; a weak D match, TRBD2 (6 bases). V lost 0 bases to trimming and J lost 10 bases, with 15 bases between them. Per germline, CDR1 GTSNPN and CDR2 SVGIG (reference sequence). This CDR3 has 13 amino acids. CDR3 sequence (DNA): TGTGCCTGGAGTGTCGGAGGGAAGGGGAGCCAGTACTTC. Amino acids: CAWSVGGKGSQYF.

This clonotype occurred once. The CDR3 here is CASGRTGGEQYF. The CDR3 DNA follows: TGTGCCAGCGGGAGGACAGGGGGCGAGCAGTACTTC. The chain carries TRBV6-2 or TRBV6-3 and TRBJ2-7; 10 nucleotides line up with TRBD1. CDR3 length equals 12 residues. With 8 bases clipped from V and 6 bases from J, the junction kept 4 bases outside the gene matches. Germline loops: CDR1 MNHEY, CDR2 SVGEGT.

The chain has TRBV7-6 and TRBJ1-6; TRBD1 matches 12 bases. The CDR3 is 17 residues long. The germline CDR1 and CDR2 sequences are SGHVS and FNYEAQ. The J segment lost 10 bases and the V segment lost 0 bases, leaving 7 bases of the junction unmatched. The CDR3 coding sequence is TGTGCCAGCAGCTTAGCGCCGGGACAGGGGGCAGGGTCACCCCTCCACTTT. It is translated as CASSLAPGQGAGSPLHF.

The chain employs TRBV7-9 and TRBJ1-5; a weak D match, TRBD1 (5 bases). CDR1 SEHNR and CDR2 FQNEAQ come from the germline V gene (reference sequence). V gave up 10 bases and J gave up 3 bases, with 22 bases separating them. This CDR3 region has 16 residues. For the CDR3, the DNA is TGTGCCATTACACTCTCCGGGACGGGTAACAATCAGCCCCAGCATTTT. It is translated as CAITLSGTGNNQPQHF.

This clonotype was observed a single time. The V call is TRBV7-2, the J call TRBJ2-1; D perhaps matches TRBD1 (6 bases). This CDR3 has 13 amino acids. Trimming shortened V by 10 bases and J by 7 bases, and 17 bases separated the two germline ends. CDR1 SGHTA and CDR2 FQGNSA come from the germline V gene. The CDR3 here is CAMGTGGSNEQFF. The CDR3 DNA follows: TGTGCCATGGGAACTGGGGGCTCAAATGAGCAGTTCTTC.

The genes are TRBV11-2 and TRBJ1-6; D gene unclear. This CDR3 spans 13 amino acids. Trimming pared 1 base from V and 8 bases from J, leaving 6 bases between. Looked up from germline, CDR1 is SGHAT and CDR2 is FQNNGV. CDR3 DNA sequence: TGTGCCAGCAGCTTAGGAAGGGATTCACCCCTCCACTTT. Translation: CASSLGRDSPLHF.

The V gene is TRBV20-1, the J gene TRBJ1-2; TRBD1 aligns across 9 bases. Trimming cost V 7 bases and J 4 bases; bases outside gene matches: 13. The CDR3 is 15 amino acids. Germline-derived CDR1 and CDR2 are DFQATT and SNEGSKA (reference sequence). DNA for the CDR3: TGCAGTGGTCCGGGACAGGGCCACAATTTCTATGGCTACACCTTC. Its protein is CSGPGQGHNFYGYTF.

The V call is TRBV24-1, the J call TRBJ2-3; D is tentatively TRBD1 or TRBD2 (6 bases each). CDR1 KGHDR and CDR2 SFDVKD come from the germline V gene. Trimming removed 2 bases at V and 2 bases at J, with 16 bases between. This CDR3 comprises 17 residues. In DNA form, the CDR3 reads TGTGCCACCAGTGATTGGGGCCAGGGGAGGCCCACAGATACGCAGTATTTT. Translated, it gives CATSDWGQGRPTDTQYF.

This clonotype was observed a few times. One junction end disagrees with the germline gene, perhaps due to a read error. The chain couples TRBV3-1 to TRBJ2-5, with D hard to call. Germline assignment: CDR1 LGHDT and CDR2 YNNKEL (reference sequence). The CDR3 has 11 residues. The CDR3 coding sequence is TGTGCCAGCACCCAAGGAGAGACCCAGTACTTC. Its protein product is CASTQGETQYF.

The V call is TRBV3-1, the J call TRBJ2-3; 7 positions match TRBD2. The CDR3 consists of 14 residues. Germline values: CDR1 LGHDT, CDR2 YNNKEL (reference sequence). V gave up 7 bases and J gave up 4 bases; unmatched junction bases: 8. The CDR3 bases are TGTGCCAGCAAAATGCGGGAGATATCAGATACGCAGTATTTT. The encoded protein is CASKMREISDTQYF.

This clonotype was detected only once. This chain links TRBV5-1 with TRBJ2-7; D gene uncertain. V was pared by 0 bases and J by 5 bases, with 6 bases between. The CDR3 is 12 amino acids. Germline CDR1 is SGHRS and CDR2 is YFSETQ. CDR3 region: CASSLEADEQYF. CDR3 nucleotide sequence: TGCGCCAGCAGCTTGGAGGCAGACGAGCAGTACTTC.

This clonotype has a handful of counts. The genes are TRBV29-1 and TRBJ2-1; possible D gene TRBD1, 5 bases. The CDR3 loop spans 13 amino acids. Germline V gives CDR1 SQVTM, CDR2 ANQGSEA. V lost 0 bases and J 8 bases, leaving 11 bases between the germline ends. The CDR3 reads CSVEDPRVDEQFF. In nucleotides, the CDR3 is TGCAGCGTTGAAGATCCCAGGGTAGATGAGCAGTTCTTC.

This chain connects TRBV7-9 to TRBJ2-5, with a tentative D call TRBD1 (5 bases). Trimming took off 1 base at V and 1 base at J, with 7 bases between the two ends. Germline V gene sequence: CDR1 SEHNR, CDR2 FQNEAQ (reference sequence). CDR3 length: 14 residues. The CDR3 loop reads CASSLETVQETQYF. As DNA, the CDR3 is TGTGCCAGCAGCTTAGAGACAGTCCAAGAGACCCAGTACTTC.

V and J are TRBV20-1 and TRBJ2-1, with 12 bases aligning to TRBD2. Germline V gives CDR1 DFQATT, CDR2 SNEGSKA (reference sequence). The length of the CDR3 is 13 residues. V gave up 4 bases and J gave up 9 bases; unmatched junction bases: 4. For the CDR3, the DNA is TGCAGTGCTACTAGCGGGAGGGCCCTTGAGCAGTTCTTC. This codes for CSATSGRALEQFF.

This clonotype was detected only a few times. The rearrangement uses TRBV29-1 and TRBJ2-7; TRBD1 agrees at 10 bases. The germline CDR1 and CDR2 sequences are SQVTM and ANQGSEA. There are 13 residues in the CDR3. The trim removed 6 bases at V and 2 bases at J, leaving 4 bases unmatched. CDR3 loop: CSVPGTGAYEQYF. DNA of the CDR3: TGCAGCGTACCTGGGACAGGGGCCTACGAGCAGTACTTC.

This clonotype has at least ten counts. The chain links TRBV7-2 to TRBJ2-7; 11 bases match TRBD2. V lost 5 bases and J lost 3; bases outside the gene matches: 3. The CDR3 totals 14 residues. Germline V gives CDR1 SGHTA, CDR2 FQGNSA. The CDR3 loop is CASSTGLAVYEQYF. The CDR3 nucleotides read TGTGCCAGCAGCACGGGACTAGCGGTCTACGAGCAGTACTTC.

There are a few counts of this clonotype. This chain joins TRBV11-3 and TRBJ2-1, with 9 bases fitting TRBD1. Trimming removed 3 bases from V and 4 bases from J; junction bases left unmatched: 4. Germline CDR1 is SGHNT and CDR2 is YENEEA. The CDR3 is 15 residues long. CDR3 loop: CASSFGQGSYNEQFF. CDR3 sequence (DNA): TGTGCCAGCAGCTTCGGACAGGGGTCTTACAATGAGCAGTTCTTC.